This T cell receptor (beta chain) appears in the sequencing data of a study of blood T cells in healthy people across ages. The authors ran a second PCR of 7 to 11 cycles using a sample-barcoded 5' primer and a J-beta primer mix. Every single cDNA molecule received a tag from a template-switch adaptor with 12 random nucleotides. TCRdb redid the calling of the 5' RACE reads with MiXCR, one entry per CDR3 protein. The table includes over 450,000 distinct CDR3 sequences, about 25% detected once. This clonotype came up many times. Germline loops: CDR1 SEHNR, CDR2 FQNEAQ (reference sequence). This CDR3 is built from 13 residues. V lost 4 bases and J 2 bases, leaving 9 bases between the germline ends. These same data were also listed under a study on T cells of mothers and their children.

The receptor comes from a boy aged 10-17 years in good health. Sequencing input: blood. The chain combines TRBV7-9 with TRBJ2-7; D may correspond to TRBD1 or TRBD2 (5 bases each). CDR3 nucleotide sequence: TGTGCCAGCAGCTCTGGGGGTCCCTACGAGCAGTACTTC. Protein product: CASSSGGPYEQYF.